This TCR beta chain came from a study of beta chain features in type 1 diabetes. General study findings and limits: PCR might show a preference for shorter templates, equally across patients and controls. Moderate yet significant TCRB CDR3 shortening was seen in Type 1 diabetes patients in all four CD4+ subsets. Insertions at VDJ junctions were less frequent in type 1 diabetes patients. These patients also deleted more nucleotides at the same junctions.

This clone was found a few times. Antigen specificity is unknown. By way of CD45RO/CCR7/CD25/CD127/CD95/CD27, the CD4+ regulatory, stem cell-like memory, central memory and naive cells were sorted. Expressed TCRB transcripts were sequenced, since all the RNA that had been isolated was reverse transcribed. Sequencing was performed with immunoSEQ multiplex PCR; in TCRdb, only in-frame clones are kept and a portion is missing. Here the sample spans fewer than 350,000 clones, around 16% being singletons. Per germline, CDR1 SGHTA and CDR2 FQGNSA. The CDR3 runs to 14 residues. Trimming cost V 3 bases and J 5 bases; bases outside gene matches: 4.

This sequence was found in a man younger than 35 with type 1 diabetes. Sequencing used naive CD4+ T cells from blood. The chain joins TRBV7-2 to TRBJ2-3; TRBD2 matches 8 bases. This CDR3 reads CASSLAGGQDTQYF. DNA of the CDR3: TGTGCCAGCAGCTTGGCGGGGGGTCAAGATACGCAGTATTTT.